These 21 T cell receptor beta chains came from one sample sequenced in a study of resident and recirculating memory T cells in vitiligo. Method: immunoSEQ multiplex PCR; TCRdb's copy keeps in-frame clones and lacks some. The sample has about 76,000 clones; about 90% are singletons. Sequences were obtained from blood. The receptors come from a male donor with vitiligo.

CDR3 sequence reads: CASSTGGLAGPNRETQYF. Written as DNA, the CDR3 is TGTGCCAGCAGTACGGGGGGGCTAGCGGGACCCAACCGGGAGACCCAGTACTTC. V gene TRBV2 combines with J gene TRBJ2-5, with 9 positions matching TRBD2. The CDR3 contains 18 residues. V dropped 5 bases and J dropped 5; count of bases not matched to a gene: 18. The germline V gene encodes CDR1 SNHLY and CDR2 FYNNEI.

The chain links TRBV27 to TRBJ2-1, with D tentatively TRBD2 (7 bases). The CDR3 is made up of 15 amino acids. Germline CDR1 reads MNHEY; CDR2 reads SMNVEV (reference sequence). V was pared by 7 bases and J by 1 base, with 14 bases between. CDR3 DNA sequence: TGTGCCAGCACCCTACGGGGGGCGTCCTACAATGAGCAGTTCTTC. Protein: CASTLRGASYNEQFF.

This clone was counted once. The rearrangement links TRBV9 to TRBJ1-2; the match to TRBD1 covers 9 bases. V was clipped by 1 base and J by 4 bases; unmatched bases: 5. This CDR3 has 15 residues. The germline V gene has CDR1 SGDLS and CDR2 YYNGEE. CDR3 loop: CASSVLGTGSYGYTF. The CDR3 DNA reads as TGTGCCAGCAGCGTATTGGGGACAGGGAGCTATGGCTACACCTTC.

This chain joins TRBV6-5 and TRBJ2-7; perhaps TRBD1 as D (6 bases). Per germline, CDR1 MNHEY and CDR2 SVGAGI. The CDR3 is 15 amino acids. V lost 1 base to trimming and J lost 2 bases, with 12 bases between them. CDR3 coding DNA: TGTGCCAGCAGTTACTATCTCGGACAGACCTACGAGCAGTACTTC. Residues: CASSYYLGQTYEQYF.

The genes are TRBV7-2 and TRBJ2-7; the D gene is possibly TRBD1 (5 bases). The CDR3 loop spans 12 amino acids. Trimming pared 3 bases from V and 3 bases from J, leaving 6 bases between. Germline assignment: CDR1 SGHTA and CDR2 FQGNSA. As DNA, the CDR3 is TGTGCCAGCAGCTTCCAGGGCTACGAGCAGTACTTC. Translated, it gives CASSFQGYEQYF.

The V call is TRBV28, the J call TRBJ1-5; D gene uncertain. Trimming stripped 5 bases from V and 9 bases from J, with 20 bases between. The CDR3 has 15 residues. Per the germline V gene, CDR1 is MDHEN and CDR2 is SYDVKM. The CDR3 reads CASSPTPTPGRPQHF. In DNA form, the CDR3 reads TGTGCCAGCAGTCCAACCCCGACCCCGGGGAGGCCCCAGCATTTT.

This CDR3 reads CASSRVASGRSSYNEQFF. The CDR3 nucleotides are TGTGCCAGTAGTCGGGTGGCTAGCGGGAGGAGCTCCTACAATGAGCAGTTCTTC. The V gene is TRBV19, the J gene TRBJ2-1, with 11 bases aligning to TRBD2. V trimming: 5 bases; J trimming: 0 bases; junction bases outside the gene matches: 9. The CDR3 has 18 residues. Looked up from germline, CDR1 is LNHDA and CDR2 is SQIVND (reference sequence).

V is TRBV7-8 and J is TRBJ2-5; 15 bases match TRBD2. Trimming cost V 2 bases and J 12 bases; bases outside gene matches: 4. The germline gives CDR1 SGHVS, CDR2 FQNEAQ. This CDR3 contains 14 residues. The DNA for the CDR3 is TGTGCCAGCAGCTTACGGACTAGCGGGAGGGGGGAGTACTTC. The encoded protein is CASSLRTSGRGEYF.

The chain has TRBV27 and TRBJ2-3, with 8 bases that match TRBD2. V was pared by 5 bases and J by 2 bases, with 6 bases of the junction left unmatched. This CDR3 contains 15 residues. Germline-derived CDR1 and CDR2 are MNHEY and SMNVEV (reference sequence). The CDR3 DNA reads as TGTGCCAGCAGTGCTACTAGCGGAAACACAGATACGCAGTATTTT. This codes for CASSATSGNTDTQYF.

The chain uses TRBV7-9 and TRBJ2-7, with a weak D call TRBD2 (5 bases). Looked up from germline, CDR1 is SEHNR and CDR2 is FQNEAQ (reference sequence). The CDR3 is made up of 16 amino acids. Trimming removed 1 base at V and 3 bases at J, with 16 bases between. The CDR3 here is CASSLEGTGSFYEQYF. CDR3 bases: TGTGCCAGCAGCTTAGAAGGTACGGGAAGCTTCTACGAGCAGTACTTC. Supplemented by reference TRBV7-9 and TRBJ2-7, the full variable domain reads DTGVSQNPRHKITKRGQNVTFRCDPISEHNRLYWYRQTLGQGPEFLTYFQNEAQLEKSRLLSDRFSAERPKGSFSTLEIQRTEQGDSAMYLCASSLEGTGSFYEQYFGPGTRLTVT.

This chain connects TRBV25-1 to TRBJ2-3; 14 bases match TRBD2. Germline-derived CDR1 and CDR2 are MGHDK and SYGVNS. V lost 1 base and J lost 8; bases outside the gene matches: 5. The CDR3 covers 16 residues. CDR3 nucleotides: TGTGCCAGCAGTGAATCCGGGACTAGCGGGAGTGGTACGCAGTATTTT. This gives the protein CASSESGTSGSGTQYF.

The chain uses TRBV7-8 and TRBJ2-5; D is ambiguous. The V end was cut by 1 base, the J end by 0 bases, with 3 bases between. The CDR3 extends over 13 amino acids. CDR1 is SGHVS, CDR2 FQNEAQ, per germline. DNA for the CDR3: TGTGCCAGCAGCTTAGGTAACCAAGAGACCCAGTACTTC. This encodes CASSLGNQETQYF.

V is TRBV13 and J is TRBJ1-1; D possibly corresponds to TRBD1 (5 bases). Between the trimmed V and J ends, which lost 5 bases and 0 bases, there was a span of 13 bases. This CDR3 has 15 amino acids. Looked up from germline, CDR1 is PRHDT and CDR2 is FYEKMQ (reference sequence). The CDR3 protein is CASSPPDRLNTEAFF. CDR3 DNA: TGTGCCAGCAGCCCCCCCGACAGATTGAACACTGAAGCTTTCTTT.

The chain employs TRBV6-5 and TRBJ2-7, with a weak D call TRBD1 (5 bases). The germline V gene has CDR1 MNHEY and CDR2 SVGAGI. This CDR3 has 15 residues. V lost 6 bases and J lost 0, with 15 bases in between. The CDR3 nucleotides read TGTGCCAGCAGCCCCCGGCAGGGCTTCTCCTACGAGCAGTACTTC. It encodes CASSPRQGFSYEQYF.

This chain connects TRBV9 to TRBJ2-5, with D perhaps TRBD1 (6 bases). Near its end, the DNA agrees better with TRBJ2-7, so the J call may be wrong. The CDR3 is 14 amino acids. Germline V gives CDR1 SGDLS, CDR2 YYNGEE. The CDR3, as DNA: TGTGCCAGCACCTTTACAGACAGGTCCTACGAGCAGTACTTC. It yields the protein CASTFTDRSYEQYF.

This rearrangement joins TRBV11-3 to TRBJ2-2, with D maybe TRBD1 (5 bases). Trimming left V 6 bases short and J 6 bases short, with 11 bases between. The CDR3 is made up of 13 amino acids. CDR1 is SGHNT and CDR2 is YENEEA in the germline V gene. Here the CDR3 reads CASSDSLAGELFF. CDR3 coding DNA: TGTGCCAGCAGTGACAGTCTGGCCGGGGAGCTGTTTTTT.

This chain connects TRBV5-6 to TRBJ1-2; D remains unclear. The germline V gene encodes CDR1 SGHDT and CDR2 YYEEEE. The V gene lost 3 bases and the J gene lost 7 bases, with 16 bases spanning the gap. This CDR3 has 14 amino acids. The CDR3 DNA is TGTGCCAGCAGCTGGAGCCTCCTGGTGGGTGGCTACACCTTC. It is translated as CASSWSLLVGGYTF.

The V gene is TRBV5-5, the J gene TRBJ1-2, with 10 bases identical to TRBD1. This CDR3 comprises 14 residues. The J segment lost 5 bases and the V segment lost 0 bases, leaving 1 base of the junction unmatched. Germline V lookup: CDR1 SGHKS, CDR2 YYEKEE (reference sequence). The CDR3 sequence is CASSLVDRGYGYTF. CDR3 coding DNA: TGTGCCAGCAGCTTGGTGGACAGGGGGTATGGCTACACCTTC.

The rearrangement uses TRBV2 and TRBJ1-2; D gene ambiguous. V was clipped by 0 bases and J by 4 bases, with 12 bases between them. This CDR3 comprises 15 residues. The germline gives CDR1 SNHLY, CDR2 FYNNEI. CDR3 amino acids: CASSEARVVGYGYTF. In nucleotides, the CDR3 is TGTGCCAGCAGTGAAGCAAGAGTAGTTGGCTATGGCTACACCTTC.

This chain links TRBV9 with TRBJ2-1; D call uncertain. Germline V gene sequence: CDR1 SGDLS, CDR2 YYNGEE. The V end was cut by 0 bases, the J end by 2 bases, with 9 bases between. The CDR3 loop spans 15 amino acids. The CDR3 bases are TGTGCCAGCAGCGTAGAGTCTAATACCTACAATGAGCAGTTCTTC. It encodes CASSVESNTYNEQFF.

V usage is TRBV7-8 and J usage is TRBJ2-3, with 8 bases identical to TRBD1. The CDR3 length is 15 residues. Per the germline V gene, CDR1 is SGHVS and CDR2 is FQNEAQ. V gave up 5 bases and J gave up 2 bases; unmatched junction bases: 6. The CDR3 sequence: CASSPDRGDTDTQYF. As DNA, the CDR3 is TGTGCCAGCAGCCCCGACAGGGGTGACACAGATACGCAGTATTTT.